This T cell receptor (beta chain) was recovered during a study of T cell responses to AZD1222 COVID-19 vaccine (dated by TCRdb to the early 2020s). Turning to the overall study: AZD1222 recipients with second doses at about 4 weeks or about 12 weeks were pooled, because spike-specific TCR depth and breadth did not differ between schedules. TCR sequencing covered 233 trial participants: approximately 200 given two doses of AZD1222 and approximately 26 given two doses of MenACWY control vaccine. Trial participants were enrolled into age subgroups of 18-55, 56-69 and 70-plus years, which contained about 150, 28 and 57 TCR-sequenced participants, respectively.

The investigation overall reported the following: Because no day 14 peak-response samples were available, the repertoires could be characterized only after the peak T cell response. After two AZD1222 doses, both the breadth and the depth of spike-specific TCRs were significantly higher than at day 0 and than in MenACWY recipients. Participants were mostly white British, with more females than males. The authors suggested clonal diversity may have been underestimated. Conclusions about previously exposed vaccinees are limited, since just a handful of AZD1222 recipients were seropositive for SARS-CoV-2 at baseline. Epitopes outside the regions mutated in the B.1.351 and B.1.1.7 variants were reportedly recognized by nearly half of the unique spike-specific TCRs. The 56-69-year group was small, and its depth increase did not reach significance, likely because of low power. The whole spike protein was spanned by vaccine-associated CD4 TCRs, and dominant responses were seen in regions 160-218 and 743-854.

On this clone itself: Its antigen is not yet known. The input lacks base qualities; no much larger clone sits a single base away.

The CDR3 regions of human TCRbeta chains were analyzed by immunosequencing. The study's processing was this. TCRs in the repertoires were matched against a reference library of SARS-CoV-2-specific TCRs that had been generated with the MIRA antigen-specificity platform. Breadth was defined as the fraction of unique TCRs that were SARS-CoV-2-associated. Depth was defined as the fraction of total T cells that were SARS-CoV-2-associated. Using the MIRA data, every spike-specific TCR was mapped to the spike region that the TCR reacted to and assigned to either a CD4 or a CD8 class. Log10-transformed breadth and depth values were compared by one-way ANOVA with Sidak's multiple comparisons tests. The immuneACCESS repertoire file appears here via TCRdb, limited to in-frame rearrangements. These files lack a portion of the clones; in checked studies, under half of the deficit traces to unresolved V genes, and the cause of the others is not known. V and J calls and clone size are those listed in that table; D and trimming were worked out from the DNA. For this sample there are 100,000 or so clones; approximately 81% appear just once. The ten largest clones take up over 15% of the sample.

Based on the germline V gene, the CDR1 and CDR2 sequences are MNHEY and SVGEGT. Trimming leaves V shorter by 5 bases and J shorter by 6 bases, with the junction holding 9 bases beyond the gene matches. From the cysteine up to the phenylalanine, the CDR3 has a length of 14 residues. Here the CDR3 DNA is all that survives: 42 bases in frame from base 1. Per the publication, the time point label means: baseline before first vaccination. Vaccinee samples were obtained from the UK trials COV001 and COV002, which included a single-blind randomized controlled phase 2/3 trial of AZD1222 (ChAdOx1 nCoV-19) in healthy adults. For TCRbeta chain sequencing, PBMC samples were collected from trial participants at day 0 and at day 28 after the second dose.

This sample comprised peripheral blood, obtained on day 0 of AZD1222 vaccination. The sequence joins TRBV6-2 or TRBV6-3 to TRBJ2-5, and 7 junctional nucleotides match TRBD1. The receptor was isolated from an adult in good health. The DNA sequence follows: TGTGCCAGCAGTGATCGACAGGGTTCGCAGACCCAGTACTTC. The resulting protein is CASSDRQGSQTQYF.